This T cell receptor (beta chain) was captured by sequencing in a study of T cell responses to AZD1222 COVID-19 vaccine. Study observations and caveats: Once two AZD1222 doses were given, Spike-specific TCR breadth and depth went up. Spike regions recognized by vaccine-associated CD4 TCRs spanned the protein, led by 160-218 and 743-854.

This CDR3 region has 15 residues. V was clipped by 4 bases and J by 3 bases; unmatched bases: 8. CDR1 is SGHRS, CDR2 YFSETQ, per germline. On this clone itself: The antigen remains unidentified.

Data came from immunoSEQ multiplex PCR; TCRdb stores just in-frame clones and leaves some out. The sample includes about 170,000 clones, over 85% seen only once; the top ten take 1.6%. The source material was peripheral blood, sampled on day 0 of AZD1222 vaccination. The rearrangement joins TRBV5-1 to TRBJ1-2; 8 bases match TRBD1. The sequence derives from an adult in good health. CDR3 sequence reads: CASSPGGASYYGYTF. In DNA form, the CDR3 reads TGCGCCAGCAGCCCAGGGGGCGCCTCTTACTATGGCTACACCTTC.